What follows describes a single T cell receptor (beta chain). The antigen this receptor binds is unknown. No much larger clone exists at a distance of one base, and base qualities are not known. The data were obtained in a study of T cells in Graves' hyperthyroidism and ophthalmopathy (dated by TCRdb to between 2018 and 2020). In terms of the full investigation: Peripheral blood was sampled at the time of initial diagnosis, prior to any treatment. To identify distinguishing TCR V-J signatures, a discovery cohort of about a hundred patients was used, comprising roughly 45 with Graves' ophthalmopathy and approximately 58 with stable Graves' hyperthyroidism. An independent validation cohort of around 19 hyperthyroidism patients and more than 15 patients who later progressed to ophthalmopathy tested prospective prediction of ophthalmopathy. The approximately 98 discovery patients were randomly divided into training and test sets at a 7:3 ratio. The study also compared thyroid tissue and blood T-cell repertoires from roughly 6 Graves' hyperthyroidism patients. After blood sampling, hyperthyroidism patients were treated with methimazole at a starting dose of 30 mg daily, and ophthalmopathy patients were treated with high-dose intravenous methylprednisolone. TCR Vbeta CDR3 sequencing of 130 to 150 peripheral blood samples (43 ophthalmopathy, 75 hyperthyroidism and some 17 progressor patients) is reported in the paper.

Hyperthyroidism patients were newly diagnosed, had a disease duration of under 2 months, and were aged 18 to 65 years. Any patient with an uncontrolled infection, another autoimmune disease, pregnancy or lactation was excluded. Diagnoses were based on clinical symptoms, serum thyroxine and TRAb, thyroid ultrasound and orbital computed tomography. Blood from progressor patients was drawn when they were first diagnosed with hyperthyroidism, before any ophthalmopathy symptoms appeared. PBMCs were separated from roughly 10 ml of fresh peripheral blood using Ficoll-Paque density gradient centrifugation. Progressor patients were initially diagnosed with Graves' hyperthyroidism and developed ophthalmopathy during follow-up. Trizol reagent was used to extract total RNA, and RNA quality was then checked on an Agilent 2100 Bioanalyzer. Amplification of TCR beta CDR3 regions was carried out from RNA transcripts. The first round of RT-PCR for the TCR CDR3 was performed with the HTBI primer set and the Qiagen OneStep RT-PCR kit. Libraries were constructed in a second round of multiplex PCR, after which size selection and purification were carried out. The libraries were sequenced on an Illumina HiSeq2000 using paired-end 100 bp reads. In the source study's methods: Raw data were processed with SOAPnuke, discarding reads with adapters, uncalled bases, mean Phred below 15, or no exact constant-primer or identifier match. COPE v1.2.5 was used to merge high-quality paired reads, and clonotypes were defined as unique nucleotide sequences. MiTCR v1.1 was used to align clonotypes to the IMGT TRBV, TRBD and TRBJ reference segments. Only V-J combinations with frequency above 0.0001, covering approximately 99% of repertoires, were analysed. A TCS score was defined as the ratio of F50 (clonal expansion) to E x V (chaos), with BLOSUM62-based TCRdist applied between CDR3 peptides within each V-J. Welch's t-statistics and random forest reduced fewer than 550 V-J features to about 13, which were used in a naive Bayes classifier (R e1071). Clones were called with MiXCR by TCRdb after fastp trimmed the public reads at Q25, and only in-frame beta chains were retained. Records with the same CDR3 protein are collapsed into one entry carrying the most frequent genes and DNA. TCRdb, not the original authors, processed these V and J calls. The sample has approximately 620,000 distinct CDR3 sequences on record, approximately 15% of them singletons. The top ten constitute under 7% of the sample.

What the work shows at the level of the full study, not this receptor alone: A 13 V-J signature model separated ophthalmopathy from stable hyperthyroidism, with approximately 87% sensitivity and 81% to 82% specificity in cross-validation and 80%/75% in testing. Most expanded thyroid clonotypes (frequency above 0.001) were also detected in blood, suggesting blood repertoires may reflect thyroid immune responses. No statistical method was used to fix the sample size in advance, and group allocation was not hidden from the investigators. In validation, the model predicted progression to ophthalmopathy with roughly 66% sensitivity and about 72% specificity, a median of 6.5 months before onset.

Between the V and J ends, shortened by 1 base and 4 bases respectively, the junction contains 8 bases. The germline V gene specifies MGHRA as CDR1 and YSYEKL as CDR2. The CDR3 measures 14 amino acids from cysteine to phenylalanine. Only the CDR3 DNA is retained, 42 bases long and in frame from the first base. The sequenced sample consisted of blood. The chain couples TRBV4-1 to TRBJ1-5; a tentative D match to TRBD1 spans 5 bases. The receptor was derived from a woman aged 25 to 39 with Graves' hyperthyroidism that later progressed to Graves' ophthalmopathy. The nucleotide sequence reads as follows: TGCGCCAGCAGCCAAGGGGACGGAAATCAGCCCCAGCATTTT. It codes for CASSQGDGNQPQHF.